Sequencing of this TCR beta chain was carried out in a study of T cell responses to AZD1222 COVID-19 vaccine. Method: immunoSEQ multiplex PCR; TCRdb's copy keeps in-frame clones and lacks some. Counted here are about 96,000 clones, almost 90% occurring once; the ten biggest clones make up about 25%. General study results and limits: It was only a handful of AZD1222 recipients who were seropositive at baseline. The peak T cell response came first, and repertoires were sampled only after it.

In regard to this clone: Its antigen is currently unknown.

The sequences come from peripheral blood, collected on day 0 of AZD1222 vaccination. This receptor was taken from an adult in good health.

DNA of the CDR3: TGTGCCTGGAGTGTATTGGTCAGCAAAGACTACGAGCAGTACTTC. The encoded protein is CAWSVLVSKDYEQYF. The genes are TRBV30 and TRBJ2-7; D gene uncertain. Trimming removed 0 bases from V and 3 bases from J, with 15 bases in between. The germline CDR1 and CDR2 sequences are GTSNPN and SVGIG (reference sequence). The CDR3 spans 15 residues.